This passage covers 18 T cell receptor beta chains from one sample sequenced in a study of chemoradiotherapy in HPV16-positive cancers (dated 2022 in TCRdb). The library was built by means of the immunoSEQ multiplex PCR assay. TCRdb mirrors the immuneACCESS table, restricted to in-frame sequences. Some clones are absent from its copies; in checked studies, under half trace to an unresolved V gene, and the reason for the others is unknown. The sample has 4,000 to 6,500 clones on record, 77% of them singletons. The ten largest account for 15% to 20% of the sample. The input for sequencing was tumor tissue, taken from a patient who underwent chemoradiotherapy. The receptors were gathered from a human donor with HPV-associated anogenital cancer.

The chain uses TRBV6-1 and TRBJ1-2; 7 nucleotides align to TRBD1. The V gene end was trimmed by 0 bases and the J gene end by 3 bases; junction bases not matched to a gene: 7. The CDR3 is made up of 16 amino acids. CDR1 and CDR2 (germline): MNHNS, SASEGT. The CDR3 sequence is CASSEALSGQYYGYTF. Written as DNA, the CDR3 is TGTGCCAGCAGTGAAGCGCTGTCGGGACAGTACTATGGCTACACCTTC.

Here the CDR3 reads CASSLAGRIQETQYF. The DNA for the CDR3 is TGTGCCAGCAGCTTGGCCGGGCGGATCCAAGAGACCCAGTACTTC. The chain joins TRBV5-6 to TRBJ2-5; D is unresolved. CDR1 is SGHDT, CDR2 YYEEEE, per germline. The CDR3 loop spans 15 amino acids. V was cut by 0 bases and J by 1 base, with 10 bases left in between.

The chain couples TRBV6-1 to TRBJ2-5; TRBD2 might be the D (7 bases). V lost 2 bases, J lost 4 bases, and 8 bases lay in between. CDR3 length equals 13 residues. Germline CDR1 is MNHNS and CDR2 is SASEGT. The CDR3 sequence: CASSERGGETQYF. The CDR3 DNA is TGTGCCAGCAGTGAAAGGGGGGGAGAGACCCAGTACTTC.

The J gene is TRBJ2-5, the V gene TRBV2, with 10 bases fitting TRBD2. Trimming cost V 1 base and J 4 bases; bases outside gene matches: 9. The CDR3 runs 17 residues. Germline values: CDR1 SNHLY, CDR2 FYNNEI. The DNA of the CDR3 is TGTGCCAGCAGTGAAGGGGGCAGCGGGGGGGCGGTAGAGACCCAGTACTTC. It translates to CASSEGGSGGAVETQYF. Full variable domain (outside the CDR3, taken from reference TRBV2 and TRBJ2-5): EPEVTQTPSHQVTQMGQEVILRCVPISNHLYFYWYRQILGQKVEFLVSFYNNEISEKSEIFDDQFSVERPDGSNFTLKIRSTKLEDSAMYFCASSEGGSGGAVETQYFGPGTRLLVL.

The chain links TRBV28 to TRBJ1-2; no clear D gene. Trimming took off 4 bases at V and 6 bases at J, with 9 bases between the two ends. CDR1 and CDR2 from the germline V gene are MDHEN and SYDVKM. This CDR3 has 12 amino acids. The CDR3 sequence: CASSSGRHGYTF. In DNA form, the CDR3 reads TGTGCCAGCAGTTCAGGCAGGCATGGCTACACCTTC.

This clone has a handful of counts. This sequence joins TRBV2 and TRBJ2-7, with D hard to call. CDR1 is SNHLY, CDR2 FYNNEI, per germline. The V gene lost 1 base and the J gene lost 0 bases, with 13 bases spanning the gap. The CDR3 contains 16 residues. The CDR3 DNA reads TGTGCCAGCAGTGAAGGCAGCCGCAACCCCTCCTACGAGCAGTACTTC. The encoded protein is CASSEGSRNPSYEQYF.

As DNA, the CDR3 is TGTGCCAGCAGCAGGGGACAGCTAATGGGAGAGCAGTACTTC. Amino acids: CASSRGQLMGEQYF. The rearrangement joins TRBV13 to TRBJ2-7; 7 bases map to TRBD1. V lost 5 bases and J lost 7; bases outside the gene matches: 11. The germline V gene encodes CDR1 PRHDT and CDR2 FYEKMQ (reference sequence). The CDR3 sequence is 14 residues long.

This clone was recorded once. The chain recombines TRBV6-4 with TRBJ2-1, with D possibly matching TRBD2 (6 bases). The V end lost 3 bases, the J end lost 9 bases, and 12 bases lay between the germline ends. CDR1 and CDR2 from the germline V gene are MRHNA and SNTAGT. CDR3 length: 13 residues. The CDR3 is CASSERGASEQFF. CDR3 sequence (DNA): TGTGCCAGCAGTGAGCGGGGTGCGAGTGAGCAGTTCTTC.

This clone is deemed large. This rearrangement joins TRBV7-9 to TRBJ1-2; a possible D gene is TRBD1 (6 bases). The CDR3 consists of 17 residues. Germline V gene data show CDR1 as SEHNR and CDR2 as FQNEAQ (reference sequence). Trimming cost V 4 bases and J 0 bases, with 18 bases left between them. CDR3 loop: CASSSEGGEPTNYGYTF. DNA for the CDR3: TGTGCCAGCAGCTCAGAGGGGGGAGAACCGACTAACTATGGCTACACCTTC.

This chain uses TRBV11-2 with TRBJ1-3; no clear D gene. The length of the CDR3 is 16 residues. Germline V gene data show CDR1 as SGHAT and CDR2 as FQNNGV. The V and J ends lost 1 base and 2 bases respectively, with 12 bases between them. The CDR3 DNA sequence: TGTGCCAGCAGCTTAGCGGCGGGGTTGGCTGGAAACACCATATATTTT. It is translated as CASSLAAGLAGNTIYF.

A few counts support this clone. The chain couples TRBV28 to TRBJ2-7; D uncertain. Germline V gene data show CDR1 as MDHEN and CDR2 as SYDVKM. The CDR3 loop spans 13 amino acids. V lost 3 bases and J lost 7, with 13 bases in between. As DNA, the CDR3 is TGTGCCAGCAGTTTCGACGGGCTTTGGGAGCAGTACTTC. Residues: CASSFDGLWEQYF.

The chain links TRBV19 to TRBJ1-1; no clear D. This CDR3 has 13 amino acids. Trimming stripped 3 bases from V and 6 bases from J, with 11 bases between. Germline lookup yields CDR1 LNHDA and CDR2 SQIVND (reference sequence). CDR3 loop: CASSIGPRSEAFF. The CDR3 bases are TGTGCCAGTAGTATTGGGCCAAGGTCTGAAGCTTTCTTT.

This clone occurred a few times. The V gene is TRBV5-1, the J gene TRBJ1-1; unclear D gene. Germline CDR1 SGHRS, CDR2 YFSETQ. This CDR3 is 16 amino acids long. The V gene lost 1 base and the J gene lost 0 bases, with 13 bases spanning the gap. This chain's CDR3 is CASSLLGTGMNTEAFF. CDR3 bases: TGCGCCAGCAGCTTGTTAGGAACGGGAATGAACACTGAAGCTTTCTTT.

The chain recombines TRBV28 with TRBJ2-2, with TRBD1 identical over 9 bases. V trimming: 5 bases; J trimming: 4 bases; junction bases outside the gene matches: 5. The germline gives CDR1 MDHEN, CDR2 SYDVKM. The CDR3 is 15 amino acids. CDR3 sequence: CASSPTTGGTGELFF. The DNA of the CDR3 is TGTGCCAGCAGTCCGACGACAGGGGGCACCGGGGAGCTGTTTTTT.

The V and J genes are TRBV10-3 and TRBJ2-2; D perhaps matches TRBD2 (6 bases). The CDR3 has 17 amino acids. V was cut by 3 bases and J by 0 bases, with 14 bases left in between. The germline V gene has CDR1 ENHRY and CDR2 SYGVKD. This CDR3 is CAISDRTIPSNTGELFF. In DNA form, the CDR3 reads TGTGCCATCAGTGACCGGACTATTCCCTCGAACACCGGGGAGCTGTTTTTT.

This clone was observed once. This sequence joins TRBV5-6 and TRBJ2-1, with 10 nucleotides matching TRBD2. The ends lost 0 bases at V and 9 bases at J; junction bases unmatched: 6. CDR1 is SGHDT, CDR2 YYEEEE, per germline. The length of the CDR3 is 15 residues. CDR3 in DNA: TGTGCCAGCAGCTTGGGCCTAGCGGGAGTGGGTGAGCAGTTCTTC. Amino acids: CASSLGLAGVGEQFF.

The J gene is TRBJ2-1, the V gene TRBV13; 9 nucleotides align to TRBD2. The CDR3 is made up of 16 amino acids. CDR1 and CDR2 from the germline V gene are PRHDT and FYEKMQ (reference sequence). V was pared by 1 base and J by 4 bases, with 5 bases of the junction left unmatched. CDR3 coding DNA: TGTGCCAGCAGCTTAGAACGGGCGGGAGGGTACAATGAGCAGTTCTTC. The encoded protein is CASSLERAGGYNEQFF.

This chain's CDR3 is CASSEARVGTLSRGELFF. The CDR3 nucleotides read TGTGCCAGCAGTGAAGCGAGAGTGGGGACTCTCTCTAGGGGGGAGCTGTTTTTT. The rearrangement uses TRBV2 and TRBJ2-2; D possibly corresponds to TRBD2 (6 bases). CDR3 size: 18 residues. The germline V and J ends were trimmed by 0 bases and 8 bases, with 22 bases remaining between them. Per germline, CDR1 SNHLY and CDR2 FYNNEI.